The source of this T cell receptor (beta chain) is a study of blood T cell repertoires in COVID-19. Germline values: CDR1 ENHRY, CDR2 SYGVKD. This CDR3 contains 15 residues. Trimming cost V 4 bases and J 3 bases, with 16 bases left between them. Some clones are missing from TCRdb's copy, which holds only in-frame ones; the method was immunoSEQ multiplex PCR. The data show just over 150,000 clones, 80% seen once. V usage is TRBV10-3 and J usage is TRBJ2-7, with D possibly TRBD1 on 6 matching bases. The receptor was isolated from a man aged 55 to 70 with acute or convalescent COVID-19. The sample comprised peripheral blood. CDR3 sequence (DNA): TGTGCCATCAGTGGCTCAGAGGGGGTTGGCTACGAGCAGTACTTC. Protein sequence: CAISGSEGVGYEQYF.